These 28 T cell receptor beta chains were all obtained from the same sample, sequenced in a study of blood T cell repertoires in COVID-19. Profiled with immunoSEQ multiplex PCR; TCRdb holds only in-frame clones, not every one. The table lists 120,000 to 150,000 clones, approximately 83% of them singletons. The sample taken for sequencing was peripheral blood. These receptors all come from a human donor in a cohort sampled during active COVID-19.

The rearrangement links TRBV28 to TRBJ2-1, with D unclear. The CDR3 consists of 15 residues. V lost 7 bases and J 10 bases, leaving 23 bases between the germline ends. Germline values: CDR1 MDHEN, CDR2 SYDVKM. This CDR3 reads CASTPNGLPQDEQFF. The CDR3 region has the DNA TGTGCCAGCACCCCTAATGGGCTTCCCCAAGACGAGCAGTTCTTC.

The J gene is TRBJ2-7, the V gene TRBV11-2, with 7 bases that match TRBD2. The CDR3 runs to 14 residues. CDR1 is SGHAT and CDR2 is FQNNGV in the germline V gene. Unmatched junction bases numbered 3, after V lost 4 bases and J lost 0 bases. The CDR3 nucleotides read TGTGCCAGCAGCTCTCCTAGCGGCTCCTACGAGCAGTACTTC. As protein: CASSSPSGSYEQYF.

The table lists this clone with many counts. This chain connects TRBV5-8 to TRBJ2-1; 9 positions agree with TRBD2. J was trimmed by 7 bases and V by 4 bases; bases with no gene match: 12. Germline V CDR1 and CDR2: SGHTS, YDEGEE. CDR3 length: 16 amino acids. The CDR3 loop reads CASSPAGTSFWNEQFF. In nucleotides, the CDR3 is TGTGCCAGCAGCCCGGCCGGGACTAGCTTCTGGAATGAGCAGTTCTTC.

V gene TRBV4-1 combines with J gene TRBJ2-1; 7 positions match TRBD2. CDR1 is MGHRA, CDR2 YSYEKL, per germline. V lost 4 bases to trimming and J lost 6 bases; unmatched junction nucleotides: 9. The CDR3 has 15 amino acids. CDR3 nucleotide sequence: TGCGCCAGCAGCCCCCCGGGGGAGGGCCCCAATGAGCAGTTCTTC. It codes for CASSPPGEGPNEQFF.

The chain carries TRBV7-9 and TRBJ2-7; no clear D gene. The CDR3 runs to 12 residues. V gave up 4 bases and J gave up 8 bases, with 12 bases separating them. Germline V gene lookup returns CDR1 SEHNR and CDR2 FQNEAQ (reference sequence). CDR3 loop: CASSSFIGQQYF. The CDR3 coding sequence is TGTGCCAGCAGCTCATTTATTGGGCAGCAGTACTTC.

The CDR3 loop is CASSFLRGQGFGELFF. DNA of the CDR3: TGTGCCAGTAGTTTCCTTCGGGGACAGGGCTTCGGGGAGCTGTTTTTT. V gene TRBV19 combines with J gene TRBJ2-2, with 9 bases matching TRBD1. This CDR3 has 16 residues. The germline CDR1 and CDR2 sequences are LNHDA and SQIVND (reference sequence). J gave up 7 bases and V 5 bases, and 11 bases lay outside the gene matches.

The V and J genes are TRBV11-2 and TRBJ2-1; TRBD2 matches 9 bases. CDR3 length: 16 residues. Looked up from germline, CDR1 is SGHAT and CDR2 is FQNNGV. V shed 3 bases, J shed 7 bases, and the junction held 10 bases outside the gene matches. CDR3 in amino acids: CASSFLVLAGLNEQFF. CDR3 coding DNA: TGTGCCAGCAGCTTTTTAGTCCTAGCGGGACTAAATGAGCAGTTCTTC.

V gene TRBV28 combines with J gene TRBJ1-1; 8 nucleotides agree with TRBD1. CDR1 and CDR2 (germline): MDHEN, SYDVKM. Trimming removed 3 bases from V and 11 bases from J; junction bases left unmatched: 11. CDR3 length: 14 amino acids. The CDR3 DNA is TGTGCCAGCAGTTTGGGTCCCCAACAGGGGGAGGCTTTCTTT. It yields the protein CASSLGPQQGEAFF.

This sequence joins TRBV18 and TRBJ1-5; no reliable D call. The V gene's germline CDR1 is KGHSH and CDR2 LQKENI. Trimming stripped 6 bases from V and 0 bases from J, with 3 bases between. The CDR3 has 12 residues. The CDR3 DNA reads TGTGCCAGCTCTAATAGCAATCAGCCCCAGCATTTT. Residues: CASSNSNQPQHF.

The chain couples TRBV7-3 to TRBJ2-5, with a tentative D call TRBD1 (7 bases). The CDR3 runs 13 residues. CDR1 and CDR2 from the germline V gene are SGHTA and FQGTGA. V lost 3 bases and J 5 bases, leaving 10 bases between the germline ends. CDR3 in DNA: TGTGCCAGCAGCTTGTCAGGGGGGGAGACCCAGTACTTC. It is translated as CASSLSGGETQYF.

This chain connects TRBV6-5 to TRBJ2-1; 8 bases are a match to TRBD2. CDR3 length: 13 residues. Germline V gene lookup returns CDR1 MNHEY and CDR2 SVGAGI. J was trimmed by 10 bases and V by 5 bases; bases with no gene match: 7. The CDR3 reads CASSKDVAGEQFF. The DNA for the CDR3 is TGTGCCAGCAGTAAGGACGTAGCGGGGGAGCAGTTCTTC.

The chain joins TRBV7-3 to TRBJ2-2; 13 bases match TRBD2. Germline CDR1 reads SGHTA; CDR2 reads FQGTGA. CDR3 size: 15 residues. V lost 6 bases to trimming and J lost 5 bases; unmatched junction nucleotides: 3. CDR3 amino acids: CASRLAGGETGELFF. In nucleotides, the CDR3 is TGTGCCAGCAGACTAGCGGGAGGGGAAACCGGGGAGCTGTTTTTT.

The chain carries TRBV7-2 and TRBJ2-3; 8 bases fit TRBD1. This CDR3 comprises 13 residues. With 4 bases clipped from V and 6 bases from J, the junction kept 3 bases outside the gene matches. CDR1 and CDR2 from the germline V gene are SGHTA and FQGNSA. The CDR3 region is CASSWDRSDTQYF. In DNA, the CDR3 is TGTGCCAGCAGCTGGGACAGGTCCGATACGCAGTATTTT.

V usage is TRBV28 and J usage is TRBJ1-1; possible D gene TRBD1, 5 bases. From germline, CDR1 is MDHEN and CDR2 SYDVKM. V was trimmed by 5 bases and J by 1 base, leaving 11 bases between them. This CDR3 has 14 residues. CDR3 region: CASSTDGGNTEAFF. The CDR3 DNA is TGTGCCAGCAGTACGGACGGGGGGAACACTGAAGCTTTCTTT.

This clone appeared once. The V and J genes are TRBV7-3 and TRBJ2-1; the match to TRBD1 covers 7 bases. Germline assignment: CDR1 SGHTA and CDR2 FQGTGA. V lost 4 bases to trimming and J lost 6 bases; unmatched junction nucleotides: 15. The CDR3 sequence is 17 residues long. For the CDR3, the DNA is TGTGCCAGCAGCTCACGGAAAACAGGGGCTCTCGGCAATGAGCAGTTCTTC. This gives the protein CASSSRKTGALGNEQFF.

The chain is built from TRBV7-3 and TRBJ2-1; 7 bases agree with TRBD2. V lost 5 bases and J lost 7; bases outside the gene matches: 14. The CDR3 runs 16 residues. CDR1 and CDR2 (germline): SGHTA, FQGTGA. The CDR3 DNA is TGTGCCAGCAGCCCCCTACTAGCGCCCTCGGGAAATGAGCAGTTCTTC. As protein: CASSPLLAPSGNEQFF. Complete variable domain (other parts from reference TRBV7-3 and TRBJ2-1): GAGVSQTPSNKVTEKGKYVELRCDPISGHTALYWYRQSLGQGPEFLIYFQGTGAADDSGLPNDRFFAVRPEGSVSTLKIQRTERGDSAVYLCASSPLLAPSGNEQFFGPGTRLTVL.

The V and J genes are TRBV7-9 and TRBJ2-2; D might be TRBD2 (6 bases). The germline V gene encodes CDR1 SEHNR and CDR2 FQNEAQ (reference sequence). The CDR3 contains 17 residues. V lost 6 bases and J 2 bases, leaving 19 bases between the germline ends. This chain's CDR3 is CASSPWGSGVNTGELFF. In nucleotides, the CDR3 is TGTGCCAGCAGTCCCTGGGGTAGCGGTGTCAACACCGGGGAGCTGTTTTTT.

This chain joins TRBV5-8 and TRBJ1-2; 7 bases map to TRBD1. The CDR3 is 16 amino acids. V was pared by 4 bases and J by 4 bases, with 13 bases of the junction left unmatched. Per the germline V gene, CDR1 is SGHTS and CDR2 is YDEGEE. The CDR3 bases are TGTGCCAGCAGCATCAGACAGGGTGGGGTCCTCTATGGCTACACCTTC. This sequence encodes CASSIRQGGVLYGYTF.

The chain has TRBV5-5 and TRBJ2-2; 13 bases map to TRBD2. Germline V lookup: CDR1 SGHKS, CDR2 YYEKEE (reference sequence). This CDR3 comprises 17 residues. After removal of 5 bases from V and 0 bases from J, the junction contained 4 bases not matched to a gene. The CDR3 sequence: CASRLGLAGTNTGELFF. The CDR3 region has the DNA TGTGCCAGCAGGCTGGGACTAGCGGGAACGAACACCGGGGAGCTGTTTTTT.

The J gene is TRBJ2-1, the V gene TRBV6-1, with TRBD2 matching over 12 bases. From germline, CDR1 is MNHNS and CDR2 SASEGT. This CDR3 region has 20 residues. Losses at the gene ends were 0 bases for V and 1 base for J; bases not matched to a gene: 10. CDR3 protein: CASSEAHDLTSGSSYNEQFF. Written as DNA, the CDR3 is TGTGCCAGCAGTGAAGCCCACGATCTGACTAGCGGGAGTTCCTACAATGAGCAGTTCTTC.

The CDR3 sequence: CASSESTLRNTGELFF. In DNA, the CDR3 is TGTGCCAGCAGTGAATCTACCCTGAGGAACACCGGGGAGCTGTTTTTT. V and J are TRBV2 and TRBJ2-2, with unresolved D. Looked up from germline, CDR1 is SNHLY and CDR2 is FYNNEI. This CDR3 is 16 amino acids long. The V end lost 2 bases, the J end lost 1 base, and 11 bases lay between the germline ends.

DNA of the CDR3: TGTGCCAGCAGTTTTTTGAGTTCTAACTATGGCTACACCTTC. Its protein product is CASSFLSSNYGYTF. V is TRBV28 and J is TRBJ1-2; D unresolved. V shed 3 bases and J shed 0 bases, with 8 bases lying between them. The germline V gene encodes CDR1 MDHEN and CDR2 SYDVKM. The CDR3 loop spans 14 amino acids.

This chain links TRBV6-5 with TRBJ2-3, with TRBD2 matching over 13 bases. Germline assignment: CDR1 MNHEY and CDR2 SVGAGI. CDR3 length equals 15 residues. V lost 5 bases and J lost 8; bases outside the gene matches: 7. This chain's CDR3 is CASSPRTSGSGTQYF. In DNA form, the CDR3 reads TGTGCCAGCAGTCCTAGGACTAGCGGGAGCGGTACGCAGTATTTT.

J is TRBJ1-1 and V is TRBV30; perhaps TRBD1 as D (5 bases). Germline-derived CDR1 and CDR2 are GTSNPN and SVGIG (reference sequence). The CDR3 sequence is 15 residues long. The V and J ends lost 6 bases and 1 base respectively, with 18 bases between them. The DNA for the CDR3 is TGTGCCTGCACTTTACCCGGGGGTCCGAACACTGAAGCTTTCTTT. Translation gives CACTLPGGPNTEAFF.

The rearrangement links TRBV7-2 to TRBJ2-3; no clear D gene. V lost 6 bases and J 0 bases, leaving 16 bases between the germline ends. The CDR3 contains 16 residues. The germline V gene encodes CDR1 SGHTA and CDR2 FQGNSA. Here the CDR3 DNA reads TGTGCCAGCAGGTCTATCGGCGGCAGTAGCACAGATACGCAGTATTTT. It translates to CASRSIGGSSTDTQYF.

The rearrangement joins TRBV29-1 to TRBJ2-2, with D possibly matching TRBD1 (5 bases). Germline V gene sequence: CDR1 SQVTM, CDR2 ANQGSEA. CDR3 length equals 13 residues. V was cut by 3 bases and J by 5 bases, with 10 bases left in between. CDR3: CSVDDSGTGELFF. CDR3 nucleotides: TGCAGCGTTGATGACAGTGGGACCGGGGAGCTGTTTTTT.

This clone has more than one count but fewer than ten. Here the CDR3 DNA reads TGTGCCAGCAAAGCAAGGGACAGGGGGAGCCGCAATCAGCCCCAGCATTTT. This encodes CASKARDRGSRNQPQHF. V and J are TRBV27 and TRBJ1-5; 11 bases fit TRBD1. The CDR3 spans 17 residues. Germline V gene sequence: CDR1 MNHEY, CDR2 SMNVEV (reference sequence). After removal of 7 bases from V and 2 bases from J, the junction contained 10 bases not matched to a gene.

The chain carries TRBV11-2 and TRBJ1-2, with TRBD1 as a possible D gene (6 bases). This CDR3 region has 13 residues. V lost 5 bases to trimming and J lost 2 bases, with 9 bases between them. CDR1 SGHAT and CDR2 FQNNGV come from the germline V gene. CDR3 DNA sequence: TGTGCCAGCAGCCCGGACAGAAACTATGGCTACACCTTC. Its translation is CASSPDRNYGYTF.